The 10 T cell receptor beta chains below come from one sample, sequenced in a study of T cell responses to AZD1222 COVID-19 vaccine. Data came from immunoSEQ multiplex PCR; TCRdb stores just in-frame clones and leaves some out. The table includes approximately 130,000 clones, 85% to 95% detected once. The sample was peripheral blood, taken on day 0 of AZD1222 vaccination. These TCRs come from an adult in good health.

For the CDR3, the DNA is TGTGCCAGCAGCTTGGATTACGGCGGGGGCTCCAGCTCCTACAATGAGCAGTTCTTC. Amino acids: CASSLDYGGGSSSYNEQFF. The rearrangement uses TRBV5-4 and TRBJ2-1; D perhaps matches TRBD2 (7 bases). Trimming took 0 bases from V and 0 from J, leaving 19 bases between them. The V gene's germline CDR1 is SGHNT and CDR2 YYREEE (reference sequence). This CDR3 is 19 amino acids long. Full variable domain (rest looked up from reference TRBV5-4 and TRBJ2-1): ETGVTQSPTHLIKTRGQQVTLRCSSQSGHNTVSWYQQALGQGPQFIFQYYREEENGRGNFPPRFSGLQFPNYSSELNVNALELDDSALYLCASSLDYGGGSSSYNEQFFGPGTRLTVL.

This chain links TRBV9 with TRBJ2-7; TRBD1 agrees at 7 bases. There are 14 residues in the CDR3. V lost 3 bases, J lost 6 bases, and 9 bases stayed unmatched. Germline values: CDR1 SGDLS, CDR2 YYNGEE. In nucleotides, the CDR3 is TGTGCCAGCAGCGCGGGGACAGAAGGGGTCGAGCAGTACTTC. This encodes CASSAGTEGVEQYF.

The chain is built from TRBV6-5 and TRBJ1-1, with D possibly matching TRBD1 (5 bases). Germline V gives CDR1 MNHEY, CDR2 SVGAGI. Trimming took off 4 bases at V and 1 base at J, with 7 bases between the two ends. The CDR3 contains 13 residues. The chain's CDR3 is CASSFTGNTEAFF. The CDR3 DNA reads TGTGCCAGCAGTTTCACAGGGAACACTGAAGCTTTCTTT.

The chain carries TRBV3-1 (or the pseudogene TRBV3-2) and TRBJ2-4, with D hard to call. Germline-derived CDR1 and CDR2 are LGHDT and YNNKEL (reference sequence). With 3 bases removed from V and 5 bases from J, the gap between germline ends came to 5 bases. The CDR3 runs to 12 residues. The CDR3 region has the DNA TGTGCCAGCAGCCAGGGCGAAAACATTCAGTACTTC. Amino acids: CASSQGENIQYF.

This clone has a single count. The chain joins TRBV6-1 to TRBJ1-6; D is unresolved. Looked up from germline, CDR1 is MNHNS and CDR2 is SASEGT. The V end lost 1 base, the J end lost 9 bases, and 7 bases lay between the germline ends. The CDR3 extends over 13 amino acids. In DNA form, the CDR3 reads TGTGCCAGCAGTGAAGGTATTACTTCACCCCTCCACTTT. This encodes CASSEGITSPLHF.

To note about this clone: Other DNA sequences from this sample encode an identical CDR3 as well. The chain recombines TRBV11-2 with TRBJ1-2, with D possibly matching TRBD1 (5 bases). This CDR3 spans 13 amino acids. CDR1 and CDR2 from the germline V gene are SGHAT and FQNNGV. V was pared by 3 bases and J by 4 bases, with 9 bases between. DNA of the CDR3: TGTGCCAGCAGCTTCCCGGGGGGCTATGGCTACACCTTC. Its protein is CASSFPGGYGYTF.

The chain is built from TRBV14 and TRBJ1-1; TRBD1 aligns across 7 bases. Germline assignment: CDR1 SGHDN and CDR2 FVKESK. The CDR3 runs to 16 residues. The junction had 12 bases not matched to a gene; V was cut back by 4 bases and J by 4 bases. CDR3 coding DNA: TGTGCCAGCAGCCTCCTTGGGAGGGGGCGGGTCACTGAAGCTTTCTTT. Protein sequence: CASSLLGRGRVTEAFF.

The chain couples TRBV18 to TRBJ2-6; no definite D call. The CDR3 is made up of 18 amino acids. The V and J ends lost 3 bases and 0 bases respectively, with 15 bases between them. The germline V gene encodes CDR1 KGHSH and CDR2 LQKENI. This CDR3 reads CASSPRPKVYSGANVLTF. CDR3 coding DNA: TGTGCCAGCTCACCTCGTCCGAAAGTTTACTCTGGGGCCAACGTCCTGACTTTC.

CDR3 nucleotides: TGTGCCAGCAGCCAAGATCAACGGGAGGGCGGGGAGCTGTTTTTT. Translation gives CASSQDQREGGELFF. J is TRBJ2-2 and V is TRBV3-1 (or the pseudogene TRBV3-2); 8 bases map to TRBD2. The CDR3 is 15 amino acids. Trimming cost V 0 bases and J 7 bases; bases outside gene matches: 4. CDR1 and CDR2 from the germline V gene are LGHDT and YNNKEL (reference sequence).

CDR3 loop: CASSSGASGGYNEQFF. In DNA form, the CDR3 reads TGTGCCAGCAGCTCTGGTGCCAGCGGGGGCTACAATGAGCAGTTCTTC. This chain links TRBV11-2 with TRBJ2-1; 8 bases line up with TRBD2. V was pared by 4 bases and J by 3 bases, with 8 bases of the junction left unmatched. There are 16 residues in the CDR3. Germline V gene lookup returns CDR1 SGHAT and CDR2 FQNNGV.